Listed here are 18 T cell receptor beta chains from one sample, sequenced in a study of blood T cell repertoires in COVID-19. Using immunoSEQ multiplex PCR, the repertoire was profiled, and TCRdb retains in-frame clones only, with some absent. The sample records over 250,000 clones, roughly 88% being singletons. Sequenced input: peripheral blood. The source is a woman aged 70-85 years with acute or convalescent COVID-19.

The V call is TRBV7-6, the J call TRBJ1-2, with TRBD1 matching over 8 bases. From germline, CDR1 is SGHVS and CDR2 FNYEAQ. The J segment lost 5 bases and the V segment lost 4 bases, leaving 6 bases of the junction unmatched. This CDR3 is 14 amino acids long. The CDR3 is CASSSGTGAYGYTF. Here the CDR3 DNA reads TGTGCCAGCAGCTCGGGGACAGGAGCATATGGCTACACCTTC.

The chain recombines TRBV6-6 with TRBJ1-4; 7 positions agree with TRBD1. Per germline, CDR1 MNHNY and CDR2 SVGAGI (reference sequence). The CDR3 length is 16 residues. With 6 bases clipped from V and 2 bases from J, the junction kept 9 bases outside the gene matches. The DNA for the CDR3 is TGTGCCAGCAGGTCGAATGAGGGGGCGACTAATGAAAAACTGTTTTTT. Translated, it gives CASRSNEGATNEKLFF.

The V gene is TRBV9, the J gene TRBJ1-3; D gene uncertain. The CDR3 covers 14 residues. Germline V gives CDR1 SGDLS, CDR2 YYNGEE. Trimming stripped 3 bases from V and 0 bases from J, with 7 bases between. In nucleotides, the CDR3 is TGTGCCAGCAGCGGTCCGCGCTCTGGAAACACCATATATTTT. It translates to CASSGPRSGNTIYF.

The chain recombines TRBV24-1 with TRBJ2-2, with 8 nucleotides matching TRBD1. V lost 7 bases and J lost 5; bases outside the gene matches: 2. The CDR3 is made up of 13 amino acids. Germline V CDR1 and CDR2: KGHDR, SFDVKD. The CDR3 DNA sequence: TGTGCCACCAGGGACAGGGCGACCGGGGAGCTGTTTTTT. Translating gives CATRDRATGELFF.

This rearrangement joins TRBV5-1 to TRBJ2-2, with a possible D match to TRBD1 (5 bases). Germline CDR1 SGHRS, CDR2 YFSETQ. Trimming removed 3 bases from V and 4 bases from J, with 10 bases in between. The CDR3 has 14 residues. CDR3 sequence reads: CASSSEDITGELFF. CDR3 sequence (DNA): TGCGCCAGCAGCTCCGAGGACATCACCGGGGAGCTGTTTTTT.

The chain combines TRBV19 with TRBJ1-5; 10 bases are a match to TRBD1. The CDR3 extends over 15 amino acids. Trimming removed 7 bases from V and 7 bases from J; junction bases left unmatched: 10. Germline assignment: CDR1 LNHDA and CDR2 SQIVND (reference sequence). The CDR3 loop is CASMEWDRGYQPQHF. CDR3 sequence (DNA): TGTGCCAGTATGGAATGGGACAGGGGTTACCAGCCCCAGCATTTT.

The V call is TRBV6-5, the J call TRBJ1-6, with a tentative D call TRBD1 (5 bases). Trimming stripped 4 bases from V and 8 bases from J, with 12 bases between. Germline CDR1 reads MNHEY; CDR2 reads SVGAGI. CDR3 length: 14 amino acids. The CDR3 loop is CASSLLTVDSPLHF. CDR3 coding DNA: TGTGCCAGCAGTTTACTGACAGTTGATTCACCCCTCCACTTT.

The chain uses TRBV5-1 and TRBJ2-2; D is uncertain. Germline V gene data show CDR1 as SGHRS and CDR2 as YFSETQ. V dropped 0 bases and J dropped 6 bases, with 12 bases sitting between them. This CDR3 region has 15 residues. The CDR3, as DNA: TGCGCCAGCAGCTTGGCCTCCGCCTCGGCCGGGGAGCTGTTTTTT. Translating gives CASSLASASAGELFF.

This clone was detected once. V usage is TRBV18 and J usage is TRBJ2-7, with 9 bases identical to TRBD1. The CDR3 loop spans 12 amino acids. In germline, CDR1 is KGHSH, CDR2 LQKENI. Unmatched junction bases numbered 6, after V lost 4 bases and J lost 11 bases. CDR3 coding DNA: TGTGCCAGCTCACAGGACAGGGGCCTCGAGTACTTC. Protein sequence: CASSQDRGLEYF.

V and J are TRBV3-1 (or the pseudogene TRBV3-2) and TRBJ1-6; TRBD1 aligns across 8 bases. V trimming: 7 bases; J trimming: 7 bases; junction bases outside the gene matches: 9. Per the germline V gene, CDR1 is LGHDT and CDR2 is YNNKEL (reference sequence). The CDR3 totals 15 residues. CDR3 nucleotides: TGTGCCAGCACCACGACAGGGGCTATAAATTCACCCCTCCACTTT. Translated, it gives CASTTTGAINSPLHF.

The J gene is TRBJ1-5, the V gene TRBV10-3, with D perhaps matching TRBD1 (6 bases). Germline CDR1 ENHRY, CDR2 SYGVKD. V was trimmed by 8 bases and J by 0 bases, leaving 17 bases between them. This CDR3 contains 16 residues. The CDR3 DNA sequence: TGTGCCATCTCGCGAGGGGGGGTGGATAGCAATCAGCCCCAGCATTTT. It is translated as CAISRGGVDSNQPQHF.

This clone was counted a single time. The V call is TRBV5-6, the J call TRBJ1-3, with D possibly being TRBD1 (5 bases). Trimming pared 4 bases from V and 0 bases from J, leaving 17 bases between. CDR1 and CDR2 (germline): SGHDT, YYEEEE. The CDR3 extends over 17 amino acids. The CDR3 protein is CASSPTGWGRSGNTIYF. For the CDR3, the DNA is TGTGCCAGCAGCCCCACAGGATGGGGCCGCTCTGGAAACACCATATATTTT. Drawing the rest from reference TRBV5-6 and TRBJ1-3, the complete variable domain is DAGVTQSPTHLIKTRGQQVTLRCSPKSGHDTVSWYQQALGQGPQFIFQYYEEEERQRGNFPDRFSGHQFPNYSSELNVNALLLGDSALYLCASSPTGWGRSGNTIYFGEGSWLTVV.

CDR3: CASSSLGQDYNEQFF. The CDR3 DNA reads TGTGCCAGCAGCTCCCTGGGACAGGATTACAATGAGCAGTTCTTC. This chain joins TRBV5-6 and TRBJ2-1; 8 bases match TRBD1. Germline CDR1 and CDR2: SGHDT and YYEEEE. The CDR3 totals 15 residues. After removal of 3 bases from V and 4 bases from J, the junction contained 6 bases not matched to a gene.

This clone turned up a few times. As DNA, the CDR3 is TGCGCCAGCAGCCGGCGACTAGCGGGGGACTCCTACGAGCAGTACTTC. It is translated as CASSRRLAGDSYEQYF. The chain is built from TRBV4-1 and TRBJ2-7; TRBD2 matches at 12 bases. The CDR3 has 16 residues. V was pared by 4 bases and J by 0 bases, with 4 bases of the junction left unmatched. CDR1 is MGHRA and CDR2 is YSYEKL in the germline V gene.

CDR3 in amino acids: CASSLNPGGENEQFF. The CDR3 DNA is TGCGCCAGCAGCTTGAATCCGGGAGGAGAGAATGAGCAGTTCTTC. V and J are TRBV5-1 and TRBJ2-1; 7 bases are a match to TRBD2. Losses at the gene ends were 1 base for V and 7 bases for J; bases not matched to a gene: 8. Germline assignment: CDR1 SGHRS and CDR2 YFSETQ. This CDR3 region has 15 residues.

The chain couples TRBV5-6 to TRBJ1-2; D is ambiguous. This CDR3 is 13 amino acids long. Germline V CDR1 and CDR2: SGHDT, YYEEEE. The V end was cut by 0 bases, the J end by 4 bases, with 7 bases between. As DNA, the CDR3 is TGTGCCAGCAGCTTGGGTTCGAGCTATGGCTACACCTTC. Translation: CASSLGSSYGYTF.

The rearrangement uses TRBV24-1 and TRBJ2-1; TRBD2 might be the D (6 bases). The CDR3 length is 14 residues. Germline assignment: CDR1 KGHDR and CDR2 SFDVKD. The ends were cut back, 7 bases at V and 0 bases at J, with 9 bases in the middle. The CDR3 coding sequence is TGTGCCACCAGCGGACTAAGCTCCTACAATGAGCAGTTCTTC. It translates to CATSGLSSYNEQFF.

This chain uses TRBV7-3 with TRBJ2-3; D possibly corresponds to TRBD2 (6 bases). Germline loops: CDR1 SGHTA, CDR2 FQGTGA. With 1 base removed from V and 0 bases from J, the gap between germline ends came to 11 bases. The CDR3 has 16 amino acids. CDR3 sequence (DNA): TGTGCCAGCAGCTTAAACCCTGGGACTAGCACAGATACGCAGTATTTT. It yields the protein CASSLNPGTSTDTQYF.